The 30 T cell receptor beta chains listed next were all sequenced from one sample in a study of early T cells in non-severe SARS-CoV-2 infection. TCRdb processed the 5' RACE reads anew with MiXCR; each CDR3 protein has one entry. The sample lists tens of thousands of distinct CDR3 sequences; 5% to 6.5% were seen once. Sequencing was performed on whole blood. The receptors shown here come from an adult who was a healthcare worker with PCR-confirmed SARS-CoV-2 infection or an uninfected control (not recorded which).

This clonotype was seen a few times. The chain has TRBV5-1 and TRBJ1-1; D is perhaps TRBD1 (5 bases). The CDR3 runs to 14 residues. Trimming shortened V by 4 bases and J by 5 bases, and 15 bases separated the two germline ends. Germline V gene data show CDR1 as SGHRS and CDR2 as YFSETQ. CDR3 in DNA: TGCGCCAGCAGCCCGTACATCGGGGGGACTGAAGCTTTCTTT. It encodes CASSPYIGGTEAFF. The full variable domain, rest sourced from reference TRBV5-1 and TRBJ1-1, is KAGVTQTPRYLIKTRGQQVTLSCSPISGHRSVSWYQQTPGQGLQFLFEYFSETQRNKGNFPGRFSGRQFSNSRSEMNVSTLELGDSALYLCASSPYIGGTEAFFGQGTRLTVV.

This clonotype was picked up many times. The gene calls are TRBV5-1 and TRBJ1-6; perhaps TRBD1 as D (6 bases). Trimming took 4 bases from V and 7 from J, leaving 12 bases between them. CDR3 length: 14 amino acids. Germline CDR1 reads SGHRS; CDR2 reads YFSETQ. The DNA of the CDR3 is TGCGCCAGCAGCGAAGGACAGCCGAATTCACCCCTCCACTTT. It is translated as CASSEGQPNSPLHF.

This clonotype was observed at least ten times. The rearrangement links TRBV7-8 to TRBJ1-5; no reliable D call. The CDR3 covers 14 residues. Trimming shortened V by 6 bases and J by 0 bases, and 9 bases separated the two germline ends. Germline CDR1 SGHVS, CDR2 FQNEAQ. Written as DNA, the CDR3 is TGTGCCAGCAGTTTTAGCGGTAGCAATCAGCCCCAGCATTTT. Protein: CASSFSGSNQPQHF.

The chain joins TRBV3-1 to TRBJ1-6, with D uncertain. Germline lookup yields CDR1 LGHDT and CDR2 YNNKEL (reference sequence). Trimming removed 1 base from V and 14 bases from J, with 9 bases in between. CDR3 length: 12 amino acids. The CDR3 loop reads CASSQALGALHF. The CDR3 nucleotides are TGTGCCAGCAGCCAAGCATTAGGAGCCCTCCACTTT.

The J gene is TRBJ2-1, the V gene TRBV3-1; 14 bases are a match to TRBD2. J was trimmed by 6 bases and V by 5 bases; bases with no gene match: 6. The CDR3 totals 16 residues. Germline loops: CDR1 LGHDT, CDR2 YNNKEL (reference sequence). The CDR3 loop is CASSAWTSGGFNEQFF. CDR3 sequence (DNA): TGTGCCAGCAGCGCCTGGACTAGCGGGGGGTTCAATGAGCAGTTCTTC.

This clonotype was observed at least ten times. This chain uses TRBV12-3 or TRBV12-4 with TRBJ2-5; the match to TRBD2 covers 8 bases. The CDR3 is made up of 13 amino acids. The ends lost 6 bases at V and 5 bases at J; junction bases unmatched: 5. The CDR3 loop reads CASSGGAPETQYF. Here the CDR3 DNA reads TGTGCCAGCAGCGGGGGGGCCCCGGAGACCCAGTACTTC.

In this sample, this clonotype turned up many times. The chain couples TRBV18 to TRBJ1-1, with D unclear. The V gene lost 6 bases and the J gene lost 1 base, with 9 bases spanning the gap. The CDR3 has 13 residues. Germline V gene sequence: CDR1 KGHSH, CDR2 LQKENI. CDR3 nucleotide sequence: TGTGCCAGCTCTCGCGGATCGAACACTGAAGCTTTCTTT. Protein sequence: CASSRGSNTEAFF.

This clonotype was detected many times. This chain uses TRBV7-2 with TRBJ1-1, with 9 bases lining up with TRBD1. Germline V gene lookup returns CDR1 SGHTA and CDR2 FQGNSA. V lost 5 bases and J lost 4; bases outside the gene matches: 14. This CDR3 has 17 residues. The CDR3 is CASSARSGQGKGTEAFF. The CDR3 DNA follows: TGTGCCAGCAGCGCCCGTTCCGGACAGGGGAAAGGCACTGAAGCTTTCTTT.

This clonotype showed up just a few times. V gene TRBV10-3 combines with J gene TRBJ1-3, with D unresolved. V lost 0 bases and J 0 bases, leaving 6 bases between the germline ends. The CDR3 covers 15 residues. Germline V lookup: CDR1 ENHRY, CDR2 SYGVKD. The CDR3 nucleotides read TGTGCCATCAGTGAGTCGGCTCTCTCTGGAAACACCATATATTTT. It yields the protein CAISESALSGNTIYF.

This clonotype was counted many times. The rearrangement links TRBV6-2 or TRBV6-3 to TRBJ2-1; 10 nucleotides agree with TRBD2. J gave up 7 bases and V 1 base, and 4 bases lay outside the gene matches. In germline, CDR1 is MNHEY, CDR2 SVGEGT. CDR3 size: 15 residues. CDR3 in amino acids: CASSYLLAGENEQFF. CDR3 DNA: TGTGCCAGCAGTTACTTGCTAGCGGGGGAAAATGAGCAGTTCTTC.

This clonotype is medium-sized within its sample. The V and J genes are TRBV2 and TRBJ2-7; D is unresolved. V lost 5 bases and J lost 6, with 8 bases in between. This CDR3 spans 11 amino acids. Germline CDR1 and CDR2: SNHLY and FYNNEI. In DNA, the CDR3 is TGTGCCAGCAGTCCCAACTTCGAGCAGTACTTC. Translating it yields CASSPNFEQYF.

This clonotype was detected ten times or more. The chain links TRBV3-1 to TRBJ1-2; D gene unclear. Trimming took 1 base from V and 7 from J, leaving 13 bases between them. CDR1 and CDR2 from the germline V gene are LGHDT and YNNKEL (reference sequence). This CDR3 contains 14 residues. The CDR3 is CASSQGQQKSGYTF. CDR3 DNA: TGTGCCAGCAGCCAAGGTCAGCAGAAAAGTGGCTACACCTTC.

In its sample, this clonotype is medium-sized (0.01 to 0.1%). An end of the junction does not agree with germline; a read error may underlie this. J is TRBJ2-7 and V is TRBV7-9; D might be TRBD2 (5 bases). Germline V gives CDR1 SEHNR, CDR2 FQNEAQ (reference sequence). CDR3 length: 14 amino acids. In DNA, the CDR3 is TGTGCCAGCAGCCTAGCTGCGGGCGCCTACGAGCAGTACTTC. This sequence encodes CASSLAAGAYEQYF.

This clonotype was recorded at least ten times. V is TRBV19 and J is TRBJ1-2; D perhaps matches TRBD1 (6 bases). The CDR3 has 15 residues. V was clipped by 4 bases and J by 4 bases, with 16 bases between them. In germline, CDR1 is LNHDA, CDR2 SQIVND (reference sequence). The CDR3 here is CASSNPRGIVYGYTF. The CDR3 DNA sequence: TGTGCCAGTAGTAACCCCAGGGGAATCGTCTATGGCTACACCTTC.

This clonotype was counted many times. The chain employs TRBV12-3 or TRBV12-4 and TRBJ2-7; TRBD2 aligns across 11 bases. V was pared by 6 bases and J by 3 bases, with 4 bases of the junction left unmatched. CDR3 length: 14 amino acids. The CDR3 loop is CASSLGTSGYEQYF. The CDR3 bases are TGTGCCAGCAGCTTGGGGACTAGCGGCTACGAGCAGTACTTC.

This clonotype was seen a handful of times. The J gene is TRBJ2-7, the V gene TRBV7-2; D tentatively reads TRBD1 or TRBD2 (6 bases each). This CDR3 contains 15 residues. Germline CDR1 is SGHTA and CDR2 is FQGNSA. V lost 5 bases and J lost 6, with 20 bases in between. CDR3 in DNA: TGTGCCAGCAGCCCAGGAGGGGGGTCGGTCTCCGAGCAGTACTTC. It yields the protein CASSPGGGSVSEQYF.

In this sample, this clonotype turned up a few times. V and J are TRBV6-5 and TRBJ1-6, with 10 positions matching TRBD1. This CDR3 region has 15 residues. Germline-derived CDR1 and CDR2 are MNHEY and SVGAGI. V was clipped by 5 bases and J by 10 bases; unmatched bases: 8. CDR3 amino acids: CASSASGTGDSPLHF. CDR3 bases: TGTGCCAGCAGTGCTTCCGGGACAGGGGACTCACCCCTCCACTTT.

At least ten counts were recorded for this clonotype. The chain links TRBV20-1 to TRBJ1-1, with unresolved D. The CDR3 contains 12 residues. Germline CDR1 reads DFQATT; CDR2 reads SNEGSKA (reference sequence). V was trimmed by 5 bases and J by 3 bases, leaving 10 bases between them. Written as DNA, the CDR3 is TGCAGTGCTGGGCGGCCAGACACTGAAGCTTTCTTT. It codes for CSAGRPDTEAFF.

Points on this clonotype: A much larger clone differs by one base, so this may be a read error. The chain combines TRBV7-9 with TRBJ1-1, with D hard to call. The CDR3 is 14 amino acids. CDR1 is SEHNR and CDR2 is FQNEAQ in the germline V gene (reference sequence). V was pared by 2 bases and J by 0 bases, with 7 bases between. The CDR3 DNA reads TGTGCCAGCAGCTTAAGCGTGATGAACACTGAAGCTTTCTTT. Amino acids: CASSLSVMNTEAFF. The variable domain in full, completed from reference TRBV7-9 and TRBJ1-1, reads DTGVSQNPRHKITKRGQNVTFRCDPISEHNRLYWYRQTLGQGPEFLTYFQNEAQLEKSRLLSDRFSAERPKGSFSTLEIQRTEQGDSAMYLCASSLSVMNTEAFFGQGTRLTVV.

This clonotype was counted many times. The J gene is TRBJ2-1, the V gene TRBV6-2 or TRBV6-3; D unclear. Germline lookup yields CDR1 MNHEY and CDR2 SVGEGT. The CDR3 covers 15 residues. Trimming cost V 0 bases and J 0 bases, with 6 bases left between them. The CDR3, as DNA: TGTGCCAGCAGTTACTCCGGAAGCTCCTACAATGAGCAGTTCTTC. Its protein is CASSYSGSSYNEQFF.

This clonotype was found many times. CDR3 amino acids: CASSFWGTEAFF. The CDR3 nucleotides are TGTGCCAGCAGTTTTTGGGGCACTGAAGCTTTCTTT. The chain carries TRBV12-3 or TRBV12-4 and TRBJ1-1; the D is unclear. V shed 3 bases and J shed 4 bases, with 6 bases lying between them. The CDR3 totals 12 residues.

CDR3 in DNA: TGTGCCAGCTCGCCGCGCCGGGACACGGGATTCTACGAGCAGTACTTC. It translates to CASSPRRDTGFYEQYF. This chain links TRBV18 with TRBJ2-7; D may be TRBD1 (6 bases). Germline CDR1 is KGHSH and CDR2 is LQKENI. CDR3 length: 16 residues. Trimming cost V 6 bases and J 3 bases, with 21 bases left between them.

The rearrangement uses TRBV7-2 and TRBJ2-3, with TRBD2 as a possible D gene (5 bases). Per germline, CDR1 SGHTA and CDR2 FQGNSA. The CDR3 totals 16 residues. Trimming cost V 2 bases and J 9 bases, with 21 bases left between them. This chain's CDR3 is CASSLLGLGGRQTQYF. Written as DNA, the CDR3 is TGTGCCAGCAGCTTACTGGGCTTAGGAGGACGGCAAACGCAGTATTTT. Looking up the rest from reference TRBV7-2 and TRBJ2-3 gives the full variable domain: GAGVSQSPSNKVTEKGKDVELRCDPISGHTALYWYRQSLGQGLEFLIYFQGNSAPDKSGLPSDRFSAERTGGSVSTLTIQRTQQEDSAVYLCASSLLGLGGRQTQYFGPGTRLTVL.

This clonotype was counted many times. This chain joins TRBV5-1 and TRBJ2-1; tentative D call: TRBD1 (5 bases). The CDR3 is made up of 12 amino acids. Germline V gene lookup returns CDR1 SGHRS and CDR2 YFSETQ. The V and J ends lost 4 bases and 10 bases respectively, with 12 bases between them. For the CDR3, the DNA is TGCGCCAGCAGCGCTGCGGCAGGGGAGCAGTTCTTC. Protein product: CASSAAAGEQFF.

This clonotype was seen a handful of times. The chain uses TRBV3-1 and TRBJ2-2, with D perhaps TRBD2 (6 bases). Germline V gene lookup returns CDR1 LGHDT and CDR2 YNNKEL (reference sequence). The ends were cut back, 3 bases at V and 7 bases at J, with 12 bases in the middle. CDR3 length equals 14 residues. CDR3 residues: CASSQRGYGGELFF. Here the CDR3 DNA reads TGTGCCAGCAGCCAGCGGGGTTATGGCGGGGAGCTGTTTTTT.

This clonotype was seen only a few times. V usage is TRBV29-1 and J usage is TRBJ2-3, with 10 bases fitting TRBD2. This CDR3 has 14 amino acids. The trim removed 4 bases at V and 6 bases at J, leaving 7 bases unmatched. Germline V gene lookup returns CDR1 SQVTM and CDR2 ANQGSEA. The chain's CDR3 is CSVVRAGGPDTQYF. CDR3 bases: TGCAGCGTTGTTCGAGCGGGGGGGCCGGATACGCAGTATTTT.

This clonotype was picked up many times. The chain couples TRBV6-1 to TRBJ2-6; weak D call: TRBD1 (5 bases). The CDR3 runs to 15 residues. CDR1 and CDR2 (germline): MNHNS, SASEGT. The V and J ends lost 2 bases and 0 bases respectively, with 5 bases between them. CDR3 sequence (DNA): TGTGCCAGCAGTGAACAGGGCTCTGGGGCCAACGTCCTGACTTTC. It translates to CASSEQGSGANVLTF.

The chain recombines TRBV20-1 with TRBJ1-6, with D maybe TRBD1 (5 bases). The V and J ends lost 1 base and 7 bases respectively, with 8 bases between them. The CDR3 covers 13 residues. Germline loops: CDR1 DFQATT, CDR2 SNEGSKA (reference sequence). CDR3 amino acids: CSARGAGNSPLHF. In DNA form, the CDR3 reads TGCAGTGCTAGAGGTGCAGGGAATTCACCCCTCCACTTT.

This clonotype has a count of ten or more. This rearrangement joins TRBV7-2 to TRBJ2-1, with TRBD1 matching 7 bases. J gave up 7 bases and V 1 base, and 4 bases lay outside the gene matches. Germline values: CDR1 SGHTA, CDR2 FQGNSA. CDR3 length: 14 residues. The CDR3: CASSLGQGRNEQFF. CDR3 nucleotides: TGTGCCAGCAGCTTAGGACAGGGTCGAAATGAGCAGTTCTTC.

This clonotype was detected ten times or more. The J gene is TRBJ1-1, the V gene TRBV9; the D is unclear. Germline values: CDR1 SGDLS, CDR2 YYNGEE. The CDR3 spans 13 residues. Trimming left V 4 bases short and J 1 base short, with 8 bases between. The CDR3 DNA reads TGTGCCAGCAGCTCACGGCCGAACACTGAAGCTTTCTTT. It is translated as CASSSRPNTEAFF.